Shown below are 21 T cell receptor beta chains from a single sample sequenced in a study of Tregs in tolerant kidney transplant recipients. Generated by immunoSEQ multiplex PCR, the TCRdb table keeps only in-frame clones and is missing some. Of around 98,000 clones in the sample, approximately 93% were seen once. The sample was CD4+ T cells from blood, taken before the transplant. All receptors derive from a human donor who received a combined kidney and bone marrow transplant.

This rearrangement joins TRBV19 to TRBJ1-4; TRBD1 matches at 7 bases. V shed 10 bases and J 3 bases; nucleotides not matched to a gene: 8. The CDR3 spans 14 residues. CDR1 LNHDA and CDR2 SQIVND come from the germline V gene (reference sequence). The CDR3 sequence: CATRDREANEKLFF. The CDR3 nucleotides read TGTGCCACCCGTGACAGGGAAGCTAATGAAAAACTGTTTTTT.

The chain uses TRBV4-1 and TRBJ1-5; D is unresolved. The CDR3 is made up of 15 amino acids. The V gene lost 4 bases and the J gene lost 0 bases, with 10 bases spanning the gap. Germline CDR1 MGHRA, CDR2 YSYEKL. CDR3 in amino acids: CASSLLDTSNQPQHF. CDR3 DNA: TGCGCCAGCAGCCTCCTCGACACTAGCAATCAGCCCCAGCATTTT.

The V and J genes are TRBV9 and TRBJ2-3, with D perhaps matching TRBD1 (6 bases). Germline lookup yields CDR1 SGDLS and CDR2 YYNGEE. This CDR3 has 15 residues. Deletions cut 5 bases from V and 0 bases from J, with 13 bases between. The CDR3 sequence is CASSRTGWSTDTQYF. The CDR3 DNA is TGTGCCAGCAGTCGAACAGGGTGGAGCACAGATACGCAGTATTTT. Full variable domain (remainder filled in from reference TRBV9 and TRBJ2-3): DSGVTQTPKHLITATGQRVTLRCSPRSGDLSVYWYQQSLDQGLQFLIQYYNGEERAKGNILERFSAQQFPDLHSELNLSSLELGDSALYFCASSRTGWSTDTQYFGPGTRLTVL.

This chain uses TRBV18 with TRBJ2-5, with D maybe TRBD1 (6 bases). Germline V gene sequence: CDR1 KGHSH, CDR2 LQKENI. There are 15 residues in the CDR3. The germline V and J ends were trimmed by 5 bases and 5 bases, with 18 bases remaining between them. The CDR3 region has the DNA TGTGCCAGCTCATCGCAAGGGGGAAACGTGGAGACCCAGTACTTC. Protein: CASSSQGGNVETQYF.

V and J are TRBV5-4 and TRBJ2-5; the match to TRBD1 covers 8 bases. Per germline, CDR1 SGHNT and CDR2 YYREEE (reference sequence). The CDR3 has 17 residues. V shed 4 bases and J 4 bases; nucleotides not matched to a gene: 15. The CDR3 region is CASSHDRGGNPLETQYF. The DNA for the CDR3 is TGTGCCAGCAGCCATGACAGGGGTGGGAATCCTTTAGAGACCCAGTACTTC. Looking up the rest from reference TRBV5-4 and TRBJ2-5 gives the full variable domain: ETGVTQSPTHLIKTRGQQVTLRCSSQSGHNTVSWYQQALGQGPQFIFQYYREEENGRGNFPPRFSGLQFPNYSSELNVNALELDDSALYLCASSHDRGGNPLETQYFGPGTRLLVL.

The V and J genes are TRBV29-1 and TRBJ1-1, with TRBD1 identical over 8 bases. The CDR3 is made up of 12 amino acids. V lost 7 bases and J lost 1; bases outside the gene matches: 2. The germline CDR1 and CDR2 sequences are SQVTM and ANQGSEA. For the CDR3, the DNA is TGCAGCGCCGGACAGGGGAACACTGAAGCTTTCTTT. Its protein product is CSAGQGNTEAFF.

Regarding this clone: In the same sample, other DNA sequences code for this CDR3. The chain has TRBV28 and TRBJ1-6; possible D gene TRBD1, 6 bases. This CDR3 has 15 residues. Germline V gene sequence: CDR1 MDHEN, CDR2 SYDVKM. The ends were cut back, 1 base at V and 10 bases at J, with 14 bases in the middle. The DNA of the CDR3 is TGTGCCAGCAGTTTATACGGGGGGCAAGGATCACCCCTCCACTTT. Its protein is CASSLYGGQGSPLHF.

This chain links TRBV7-6 with TRBJ2-7; D gene uncertain. Trimming shortened V by 5 bases and J by 2 bases, and 19 bases separated the two germline ends. The CDR3 is 16 amino acids. In germline, CDR1 is SGHVS, CDR2 FNYEAQ. CDR3 sequence reads: CASSPLLSTLTYEQYF. The CDR3 DNA reads TGTGCCAGCAGCCCCCTGCTTTCAACCCTAACCTACGAGCAGTACTTC. Drawing the rest from reference TRBV7-6 and TRBJ2-7, the complete variable domain is GAGVSQSPRYKVTKRGQDVALRCDPISGHVSLYWYRQALGQGPEFLTYFNYEAQQDKSGLPNDRFSAERPEGSISTLTIQRTEQRDSAMYRCASSPLLSTLTYEQYFGPGTRLTVT.

The chain has TRBV7-2 and TRBJ1-3; unclear D gene. The CDR3 totals 16 residues. The germline gives CDR1 SGHTA, CDR2 FQGNSA. Trimming took off 0 bases at V and 0 bases at J, with 9 bases between the two ends. The DNA for the CDR3 is TGTGCCAGCAGCTTAGCACGGTTAAACTCTGGAAACACCATATATTTT. It translates to CASSLARLNSGNTIYF.

The gene calls are TRBV9 and TRBJ2-1; TRBD1 aligns across 8 bases. The germline gives CDR1 SGDLS, CDR2 YYNGEE. This CDR3 contains 16 residues. V lost 4 bases, J lost 8 bases, and 14 bases stayed unmatched. In nucleotides, the CDR3 is TGTGCCAGCAGCCCCCGGGGACAGGTAGAGGGGGATGAGCAGTTCTTC. Encoded protein: CASSPRGQVEGDEQFF.

This clone was counted once. The chain combines TRBV5-4 with TRBJ2-3; 10 bases are a match to TRBD2. The CDR3 sequence is 16 residues long. V shed 10 bases and J 2 bases; nucleotides not matched to a gene: 13. CDR1 SGHNT and CDR2 YYREEE come from the germline V gene (reference sequence). The CDR3, as DNA: TGTGCCGTGGGGGAACGGAGCGGGAGGGCCACAGATACGCAGTATTTT. Amino acids: CAVGERSGRATDTQYF.

The V call is TRBV4-2, the J call TRBJ1-4; maybe TRBD1 (5 bases). Trimming left V 0 bases short and J 10 bases short, with 6 bases between. This CDR3 spans 12 amino acids. Germline V gene sequence: CDR1 LGHNA, CDR2 YNFKEQ. CDR3 sequence (DNA): TGTGCCAGCAGCCAAGAGGGGGGAAAACTGTTTTTT. Its protein is CASSQEGGKLFF.

The table lists this clone with a count of one. V gene TRBV7-2 combines with J gene TRBJ1-1; D unclear. The CDR3 length is 15 residues. Trimming shortened V by 2 bases and J by 4 bases, and 14 bases separated the two germline ends. The germline CDR1 and CDR2 sequences are SGHTA and FQGNSA. Here the CDR3 DNA reads TGTGCCAGCAGCTTACAGTTCCTCCGGGTCACTGAAGCTTTCTTT. Its translation: CASSLQFLRVTEAFF.

In this sample, this clone turned up once. The chain links TRBV10-3 to TRBJ2-1; D not resolved. CDR1 ENHRY and CDR2 SYGVKD come from the germline V gene. The CDR3 totals 15 residues. The germline V and J ends were trimmed by 0 bases and 4 bases, with 10 bases remaining between them. CDR3 protein: CAISESPSGYNEQFF. The CDR3 DNA follows: TGTGCCATCAGTGAGTCGCCTTCCGGGTACAATGAGCAGTTCTTC.

This clone was counted between two and nine times. This chain links TRBV10-3 with TRBJ2-1, with a possible D match to TRBD2 (6 bases). From germline, CDR1 is ENHRY and CDR2 SYGVKD. V dropped 5 bases and J dropped 3 bases, with 8 bases sitting between them. There are 13 residues in the CDR3. Written as DNA, the CDR3 is TGTGCCATCAGTCGGGGGAACTACAATGAGCAGTTCTTC. As protein: CAISRGNYNEQFF.

The chain couples TRBV7-2 to TRBJ2-7; 8 positions agree with TRBD2. Trimming took 0 bases from V and 0 from J; bases not matched to a gene: 10. Germline assignment: CDR1 SGHTA and CDR2 FQGNSA. The CDR3 is 18 amino acids. The CDR3 sequence is CASSLAASGRTSSYEQYF. CDR3 DNA sequence: TGTGCCAGCAGCTTAGCGGCTAGCGGGCGGACCAGCTCCTACGAGCAGTACTTC.

This clone occurred a few times. The J gene is TRBJ1-1, the V gene TRBV14; 8 bases map to TRBD1. The germline CDR1 and CDR2 sequences are SGHDN and FVKESK. Unmatched junction bases numbered 3, after V lost 4 bases and J lost 5 bases. This CDR3 spans 13 amino acids. In DNA, the CDR3 is TGTGCCAGCAGCCGACAGGGGCGAACTGAAGCTTTCTTT. Translated, it gives CASSRQGRTEAFF.

This chain joins TRBV30 and TRBJ1-1, with 9 bases fitting TRBD1. The ends lost 2 bases at V and 3 bases at J; junction bases unmatched: 4. The CDR3 sequence is 14 residues long. Germline V CDR1 and CDR2: GTSNPN, SVGIG (reference sequence). The CDR3 protein is CAWSRDRVDTEAFF. CDR3 DNA sequence: TGTGCCTGGAGTAGGGACAGGGTGGACACTGAAGCTTTCTTT.

The gene calls are TRBV7-2 and TRBJ2-5; unclear D gene. CDR1 and CDR2 (germline): SGHTA, FQGNSA. V was clipped by 5 bases and J by 2 bases, with 12 bases between them. The CDR3 loop spans 14 amino acids. CDR3 loop: CASSHLITQETQYF. In nucleotides, the CDR3 is TGTGCCAGCAGCCACCTGATAACACAAGAGACCCAGTACTTC. The entire variable domain, with the rest obtained from reference TRBV7-2 and TRBJ2-5, is as follows: GAGVSQSPSNKVTEKGKDVELRCDPISGHTALYWYRQSLGQGLEFLIYFQGNSAPDKSGLPSDRFSAERTGGSVSTLTIQRTQQEDSAVYLCASSHLITQETQYFGPGTRLLVL.

V and J are TRBV5-1 and TRBJ2-5, with unresolved D. Germline V gives CDR1 SGHRS, CDR2 YFSETQ. Trimming took 4 bases from V and 5 from J, leaving 9 bases between them. The CDR3 is 12 amino acids. CDR3 loop: CASSDPQETQYF. The CDR3 nucleotides are TGCGCCAGCAGCGACCCACAGGAGACCCAGTACTTC.

The chain uses TRBV7-3 and TRBJ2-3; TRBD2 matches at 9 bases. This CDR3 has 15 amino acids. J was trimmed by 4 bases and V by 5 bases; bases with no gene match: 7. Germline V lookup: CDR1 SGHTA, CDR2 FQGTGA. In DNA, the CDR3 is TGTGCCAGCAGCAACGCGGGGGGGCTGGCAGATACGCAGTATTTT. It codes for CASSNAGGLADTQYF.